The 2 T cell receptor beta chains listed next were all sequenced from one sample in a study of blood T cell repertoires in COVID-19. Libraries were prepared by immunoSEQ multiplex PCR; TCRdb keeps only in-frame clonotypes and omits some of them. The sample includes tens of thousands of clones, about 75% of them seen just once. The sample comprised peripheral blood. The receptor source for this set is a man in his 70s with active or convalescent COVID-19.

J is TRBJ2-5 and V is TRBV14; D is unresolved. The germline V and J ends were trimmed by 5 bases and 1 base, with 8 bases remaining between them. Germline CDR1 reads SGHDN; CDR2 reads FVKESK. The CDR3 loop spans 13 amino acids. CDR3 protein: CASSGGSQETQYF. The DNA of the CDR3 is TGTGCCAGCAGCGGTGGCAGCCAAGAGACCCAGTACTTC. The full variable domain, with the rest looked up from reference TRBV14 and TRBJ2-5, is EAGVTQFPSHSVIEKGQTVTLRCDPISGHDNLYWYRRVMGKEIKFLLHFVKESKQDESGMPNNRFLAERTGGTYSTLKVQPAELEDSGVYFCASSGGSQETQYFGPGTRLLVL.

The CDR3 loop is CASSLVGAGSGNTIYF. The CDR3 bases are TGTGCCAGCAGCTTAGTGGGGGCAGGCTCTGGAAACACCATATATTTT. The chain combines TRBV7-2 with TRBJ1-3; D is possibly TRBD1 (6 bases). Germline V gene lookup returns CDR1 SGHTA and CDR2 FQGNSA. The ends were cut back, 1 base at V and 0 bases at J, with 10 bases in the middle. The CDR3 loop spans 16 amino acids.